The table lists the clone carrying this TCR beta chain with many counts. Its matching antigen is unknown. With iRepertoire HTBI primers and Arm-PCR of CDR3 regions, TCR beta libraries were built. In TCRdb, the multiplex PCR reads were re-called with MiXCR into one record per CDR3 protein. Here the sample spans some 370,000 distinct CDR3 sequences, about 23% being singletons. V lost 3 bases and J 1 base, leaving 10 bases between the germline ends. CDR3 length: 16 residues. Germline V gene lookup returns CDR1 LNHNV and CDR2 YYDKDF (reference sequence). Time point given: persistent/refractory GD, antithyroid drugs over 5 years with positive TRAb. PBMCs were the source of the RNA used for TCR sequencing. This sample is part of a study of regulatory T cells in long-lasting Graves disease. General study points: Because few samples were included, accuracy may have been lower.

The starting material was peripheral blood mononuclear cells (PBMCs), obtained when the disease was refractory, from a patient treated with antithyroid drugs. The TCR was taken from a middle-aged woman with Graves disease. The gene calls are TRBV15 and TRBJ2-6, with D possibly being TRBD2 (6 bases). CDR3 residues: CATSSGGLSGANVLTF. The CDR3, as DNA: TGTGCCACCAGCAGTGGAGGGTTATCTGGGGCCAACGTCCTGACTTTC.